This T cell receptor beta chain is drawn from a study of CD8+ T cells in alopecia areata (dated by TCRdb to the late 2010s). With regard to the full study: Treated patients were enrolled in an open-label pilot trial of oral tofacitinib, 5 to 10 mg twice daily, for moderate-to-severe alopecia areata. Patients received tofacitinib for 6 to 18 months and were then followed off drug for 6 months to check for delayed response and recurrence. Disease severity in treated patients was measured with the SALT score, which quantifies the percentage of affected scalp surface area. Amplification of TCRbeta CDR3 regions was done by immunoSEQ multiplex PCR using 35 Vbeta forward primers and 13 Jbeta reverse primers. To study T cell clonal expansion in alopecia areata, the researchers applied high-throughput TCRbeta sequencing to both the C3H/HeJ mouse model and human patients. Biopsies were taken from tofacitinib-treated patients at baseline and again at 4 and 24 weeks into treatment, and several of those patients also had a later scalp biopsy. Scalp tissue and sorted CD4+ and CD8+ peripheral blood T cells from patchy and totalis/universalis alopecia areata patients and from healthy controls were covered by human TCRbeta sequencing. RNA was extracted with the PAXgene miRNA kit for fixed scalp, the miRNeasy kit for PBMCs, and the RNeasy kit for mouse skin. Clonality in the scalp was compared among normal scalp (n=4), patchy alopecia areata scalp (n=8), and alopecia totalis/universalis scalp (n=8). Study-wide conclusions, independent of this receptor: Because the treated cohort was small and included a single nonresponder, larger studies are needed to assess links between baseline CD8+ expansion and response. Shared TCR sequences between patients were less evident than in mice, which may be partly attributable to HLA diversity in the patient population. Resident alphabeta T cells in normal human skin are also sequenced, complicating scalp TCR repertoire analysis, unlike mouse skin dominated by gammadelta T cells. During tofacitinib treatment, many expanded lesional clones remained in scalp and blood, and this persistence may partly explain relapse after treatment is stopped. Lesional scalp, especially in alopecia totalis/universalis, showed higher clonality and more expanded CD8+ clones than normal scalp, suggesting antigenic drive. Tofacitinib significantly decreased scalp clonality and the number of expanded CD8+ clones among the top 100 scalp clones.

The label giving this sample's time point can be read as: 20 to 30 weeks on oral tofacitinib. The sample's treatment or condition, from its label and the paper: oral pan-JAK inhibitor, 5-10 mg twice daily. Lesional scalp punch biopsies and peripheral blood were obtained from alopecia areata patients. PBMCs were isolated by density centrifugation and stained for CD3, CD4 and CD8, and CD4+ and CD8+ T cells were sorted on a FACSAria. Worth noting for this clone: Its antigen is unknown. Within one base of it there is no much larger clone, and no base qualities were kept.

Including cysteine and phenylalanine, the CDR3 has 13 amino acids. Only the CDR3 region is kept as DNA, spanning 39 bases read in frame from base 1. From a lookup of the germline V gene (reference sequence), CDR1 and CDR2 are MNHEY and SMNVEV. Trimming removed 3 bases from V and 2 bases from J, leaving 6 bases between the germline ends. Library creation used the immunoSEQ multiplex PCR assay. To provide template for TCR sequencing, every sample had RNA extracted and reverse transcribed into cDNA. First-strand cDNA was synthesized with SuperScript III using a 2:1 mix of oligo-dT and random hexamers. A synthetic immune receptor repertoire was used to measure amplification bias, and any remaining bias was corrected computationally. From the authors' description of their analysis: Raw reads were preprocessed to remove errors, and CDR3 was defined by IMGT conventions from the conserved cysteine to phenylalanine. Clonality was computed by normalizing Shannon entropy by log2 of the number of productive unique TCRs and subtracting the result from 1. Scalp TCRbeta sequences were cross-referenced with sorted blood CD4 and CD8 repertoires so that the CD4 or CD8 identity of scalp clones could be inferred. The source is immuneACCESS, and TCRdb retained only in-frame sequences with V and J called. Part of the clones is not carried over; for the studies checked, unresolved V genes explain less than half of this, and the remainder is unexplained. The V and J calls and the clone size are those of that table, but D and trimming were determined from the DNA. The sample table contains about 100,000 clones; only one count was recorded for 84% of them. Clones ranked in the top ten supply 24% of the sample.

Sequenced material: CD8+ T cells sorted from blood, taken at week 24, from a patient treated with tofacitinib. The rearranged chain carries TRBV27 and TRBJ2-3; too little of a D gene remains to name it. The receptor's source is a human donor with alopecia areata. The CDR3 has the sequence CASSLGNTDTQYF. The DNA sequence reads TGTGCCAGCAGTTTGGGAAACACAGATACGCAGTATTTT.